The 6 T cell receptor beta chains below come from one sample, sequenced in a study of blood T cell repertoires in COVID-19. TCRdb's copy holds only in-frame clones and misses some; the assay was immunoSEQ multiplex PCR. The sample yields roughly 300,000 clones, over 75% seen once. Input material: PBMCs or T cells enriched from blood (not recorded which). These receptors originate from a woman under 30 who had recovered from COVID-19.

The chain carries TRBV21-1 and TRBJ1-3; the listed D gene, TRBD1, was not tested against the DNA. TRBV21-1 constitutes a pseudogene. This CDR3 has 15 residues. CDR3 DNA: TGTGCCAGCAGCGCAATCTTGACAGGGAAAAACACCATATATTTT. This sequence encodes CASSAILTGKNTIYF.

The rearrangement joins TRBV27 to TRBJ2-5, with TRBD1 matching 8 bases. V dropped 2 bases and J dropped 5; count of bases not matched to a gene: 4. This CDR3 has 14 amino acids. CDR1 is MNHEY and CDR2 is SMNVEV in the germline V gene (reference sequence). CDR3 amino acids: CASSLQGAEETQYF. CDR3 DNA sequence: TGTGCCAGCAGTTTACAGGGGGCGGAGGAGACCCAGTACTTC.

The chain joins TRBV13 to TRBJ2-3; TRBD1 agrees at 9 bases. The CDR3 contains 14 residues. V shed 1 base, J shed 7 bases, and the junction held 3 bases outside the gene matches. Germline values: CDR1 PRHDT, CDR2 FYEKMQ (reference sequence). The CDR3 region is CASSLDRGLNTQYF. For the CDR3, the DNA is TGTGCCAGCAGCTTAGACAGGGGGCTAAATACGCAGTATTTT.

This sequence joins TRBV10-1 and TRBJ1-2; D is undetermined. The V end was cut by 3 bases, the J end by 2 bases, with 10 bases between. Germline CDR1 WNHNN, CDR2 SYGVQD (reference sequence). The CDR3 runs to 14 residues. The CDR3 region is CASSDSTDNYGYTF. The CDR3 coding sequence is TGCGCCAGCAGTGACTCCACAGACAACTATGGCTACACCTTC.

Here the CDR3 DNA reads TGTGCCAGTAGTATCAGGCAGCTTAATCAGCCCCAGCATTTT. It encodes CASSIRQLNQPQHF. The J gene is TRBJ1-5, the V gene TRBV19, with unresolved D. The CDR3 length is 14 residues. CDR1 and CDR2 from the germline V gene are LNHDA and SQIVND (reference sequence). Trimming cost V 3 bases and J 4 bases, with 10 bases left between them.

This chain links TRBV18 with TRBJ2-7; D might be TRBD1 (5 bases). Germline V gene lookup returns CDR1 KGHSH and CDR2 LQKENI. Trimming cost V 0 bases and J 0 bases, with 12 bases left between them. This CDR3 comprises 16 residues. This CDR3 reads CASSPPGQGRSYEQYF. CDR3 DNA sequence: TGTGCCAGCTCACCACCGGGTCAGGGCCGCTCCTACGAGCAGTACTTC.